This TCR beta chain appears in the sequencing data of a study of blood T cell repertoires in COVID-19. Study summary: Acute and convalescent COVID-19 specimens originated in the United States, Italy and Spain. PBMCs, B-cell-depleted T cells, or T cells were the source of the cDNA or gDNA that made up the material.

This CDR3 is built from 15 residues. V lost 0 bases to trimming and J lost 10 bases, with 16 bases between them. Germline V gene data show CDR1 as GTSNPN and CDR2 as SVGIG (reference sequence). The assay was immunoSEQ multiplex PCR, and TCRdb's table has in-frame clones only and misses some. The sample holds a few hundred thousand clones, 89% seen once. This receptor was identified in a woman aged 40 to 55 who had recovered from COVID-19. This chain joins TRBV30 and TRBJ1-6; tentative D call: TRBD1 (6 bases). Sequencing was performed on peripheral blood. The chain's CDR3 is CAWSVPGGFVSPLHF. DNA of the CDR3: TGTGCCTGGAGTGTACCTGGGGGCTTTGTCTCACCCCTCCACTTT.